This TCR beta chain was sequenced during a study of regulatory T cells. Whole-study results and caveats: In CD3G-deficient patients, conventional CD4+ T cells were enriched for hydrophobic CDR3 residues at positions 6 and 7. In patients, unique TRB V-J pairs were restricted and V/J usage skewed, especially in Tregs.

Patients aged 2 to 39 years had fewer naive T cells. Amplification used 52 TRBV primers and 13 TRBJ primers. Only in-frame clones appear in the TCRdb table, and some are missing; sequencing was by immunoSEQ multiplex PCR. The sample holds 30,000 to 40,000 clones, approximately 89% seen once. Details on this clone: No antigen is known for it.

The ends were cut back, 10 bases at V and 4 bases at J, with 25 bases in the middle. CDR3 length equals 16 residues. Germline values: CDR1 ENHRY, CDR2 SYGVKD. This sequence originates from a person in their late teens or twenties with CD3G deficiency. The chain is built from TRBV10-3 and TRBJ1-2; D unresolved. The source material was conventional CD4+ T cells sorted from blood. CDR3 residues: CATTRRLMGSRYGYTF. As DNA, the CDR3 is TGTGCCACCACCCGTCGCTTAATGGGGAGCCGCTATGGCTACACCTTC.